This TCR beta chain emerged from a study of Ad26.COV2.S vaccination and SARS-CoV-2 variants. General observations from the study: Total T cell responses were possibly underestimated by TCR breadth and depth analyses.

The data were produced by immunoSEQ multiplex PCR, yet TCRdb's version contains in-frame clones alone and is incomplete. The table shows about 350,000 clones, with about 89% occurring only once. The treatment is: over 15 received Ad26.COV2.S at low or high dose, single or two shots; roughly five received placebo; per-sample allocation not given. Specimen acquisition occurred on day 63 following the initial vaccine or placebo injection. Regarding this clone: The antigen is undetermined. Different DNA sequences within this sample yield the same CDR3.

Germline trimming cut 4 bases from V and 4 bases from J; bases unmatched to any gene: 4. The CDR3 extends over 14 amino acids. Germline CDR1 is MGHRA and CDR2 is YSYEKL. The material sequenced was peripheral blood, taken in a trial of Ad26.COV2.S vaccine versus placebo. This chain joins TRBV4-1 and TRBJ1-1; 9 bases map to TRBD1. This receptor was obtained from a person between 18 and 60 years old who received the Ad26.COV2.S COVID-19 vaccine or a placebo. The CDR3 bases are TGCGCCAGCAGCCCCAGACAGGGGGGCACTGAAGCTTTCTTT. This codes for CASSPRQGGTEAFF.